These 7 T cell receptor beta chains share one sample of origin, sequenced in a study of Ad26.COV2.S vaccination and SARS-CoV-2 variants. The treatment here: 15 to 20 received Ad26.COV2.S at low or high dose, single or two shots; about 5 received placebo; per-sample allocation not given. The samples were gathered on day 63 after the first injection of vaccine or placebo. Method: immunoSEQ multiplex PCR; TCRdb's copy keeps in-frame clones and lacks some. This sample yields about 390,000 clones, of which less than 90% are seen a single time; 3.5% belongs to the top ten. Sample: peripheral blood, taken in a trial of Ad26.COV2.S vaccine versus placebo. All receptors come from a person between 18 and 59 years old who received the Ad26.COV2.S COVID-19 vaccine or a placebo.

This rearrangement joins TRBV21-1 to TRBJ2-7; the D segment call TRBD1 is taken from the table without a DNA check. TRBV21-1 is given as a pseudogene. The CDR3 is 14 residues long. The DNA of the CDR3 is TGTGCCAGCAGCATAGACAGGGCACCCTACGAGCAGTACTTC. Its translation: CASSIDRAPYEQYF.

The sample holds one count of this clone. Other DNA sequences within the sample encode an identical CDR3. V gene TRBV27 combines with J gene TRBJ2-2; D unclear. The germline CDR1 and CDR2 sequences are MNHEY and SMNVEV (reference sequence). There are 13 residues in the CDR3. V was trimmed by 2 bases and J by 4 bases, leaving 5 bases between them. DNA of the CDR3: TGTGCCAGCAGTTTACTGGGCACCGGGGAGCTGTTTTTT. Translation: CASSLLGTGELFF.

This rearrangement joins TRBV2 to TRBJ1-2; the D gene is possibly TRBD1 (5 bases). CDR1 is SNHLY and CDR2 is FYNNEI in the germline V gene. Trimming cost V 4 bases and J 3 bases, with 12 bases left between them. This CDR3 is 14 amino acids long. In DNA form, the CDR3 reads TGTGCCAGCAGTGCTCGGGTCAGGGACTATGGCTACACCTTC. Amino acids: CASSARVRDYGYTF.

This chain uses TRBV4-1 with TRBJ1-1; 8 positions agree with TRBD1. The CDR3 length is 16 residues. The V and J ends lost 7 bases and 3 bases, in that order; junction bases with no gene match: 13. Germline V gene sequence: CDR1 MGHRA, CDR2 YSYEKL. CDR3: CASKPREPGGYTEAFF. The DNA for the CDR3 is TGCGCCAGCAAGCCAAGGGAGCCAGGGGGCTACACTGAAGCTTTCTTT.

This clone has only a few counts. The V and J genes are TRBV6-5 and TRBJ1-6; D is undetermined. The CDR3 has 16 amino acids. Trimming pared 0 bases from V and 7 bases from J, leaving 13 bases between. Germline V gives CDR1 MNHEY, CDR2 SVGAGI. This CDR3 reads CASSYSTALGNSPLHF. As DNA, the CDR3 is TGTGCCAGCAGTTACTCTACCGCCCTGGGGAATTCACCCCTCCACTTT.

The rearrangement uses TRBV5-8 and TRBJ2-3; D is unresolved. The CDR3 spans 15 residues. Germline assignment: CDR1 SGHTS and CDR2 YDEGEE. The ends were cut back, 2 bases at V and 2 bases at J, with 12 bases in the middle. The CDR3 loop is CASSFASVITDTQYF. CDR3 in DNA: TGTGCCAGCAGCTTCGCCTCTGTTATCACAGATACGCAGTATTTT.

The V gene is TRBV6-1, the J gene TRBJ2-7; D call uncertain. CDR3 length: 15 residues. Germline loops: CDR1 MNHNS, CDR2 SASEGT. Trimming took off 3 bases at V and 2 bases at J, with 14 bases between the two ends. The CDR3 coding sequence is TGTGCCAGCAGTGACCCGGGCCTCCGCCCCTACGAGCAGTACTTC. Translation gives CASSDPGLRPYEQYF.